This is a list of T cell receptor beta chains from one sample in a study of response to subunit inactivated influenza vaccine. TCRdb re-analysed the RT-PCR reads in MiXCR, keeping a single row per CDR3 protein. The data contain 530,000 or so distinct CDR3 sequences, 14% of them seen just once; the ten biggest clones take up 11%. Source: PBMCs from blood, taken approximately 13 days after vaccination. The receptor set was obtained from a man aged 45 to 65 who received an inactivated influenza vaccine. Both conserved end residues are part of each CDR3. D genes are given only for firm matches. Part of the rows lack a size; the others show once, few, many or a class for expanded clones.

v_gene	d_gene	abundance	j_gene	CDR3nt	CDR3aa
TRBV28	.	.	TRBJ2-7	TGTGCCAGCAGTTTATGGGGGAACTACGAGCAGTACTTC	CASSLWGNYEQYF
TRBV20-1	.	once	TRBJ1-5	TGCAGTGCTAGAGGGGGGCGGAGCAATCAGCCCCAGCATTTT	CSARGGRSNQPQHF
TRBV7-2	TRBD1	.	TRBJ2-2	TGTGCCAGCAGCATTGGGACAGGCGGGGAGCTGTTTTTT	CASSIGTGGELFF
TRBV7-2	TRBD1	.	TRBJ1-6	TGTGCCAGCAGCTTAGGAGCCGGGACAGGGAGGTCACCCCTCCACTTT	CASSLGAGTGRSPLHF
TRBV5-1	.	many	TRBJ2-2	TGCGCCAGCAGCTTAAACGTGGGCACCGGGGAGCTGTTTTTT	CASSLNVGTGELFF
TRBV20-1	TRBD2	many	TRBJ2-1	TGCAGTGCTACCTTAGCGGGAGCCTACAATGAGCAGTTCTTC	CSATLAGAYNEQFF
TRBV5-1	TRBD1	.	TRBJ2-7	TGCGCCAGCCATACGGGCCCAGGGGGTCTAGAGCAGTACTTC	CASHTGPGGLEQYF
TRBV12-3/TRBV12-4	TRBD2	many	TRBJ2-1	TGTGCCAGCAGTTTGGGACTAGCGAACGGTGAGCAGTTCTTC	CASSLGLANGEQFF
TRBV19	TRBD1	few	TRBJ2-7	TGTGCCAGTACCAAGGGGACAGGATCCTACGAGCAGTACTTC	CASTKGTGSYEQYF
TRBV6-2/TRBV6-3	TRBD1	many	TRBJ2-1	TGTGCCAGCAGCCCGACAGGGGGCAATGAGCAGTTCTTC	CASSPTGGNEQFF
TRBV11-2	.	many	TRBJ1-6	TGTGCCAGCAGCGCCAGGGGTTATAATTCACCCCTCCACTTT	CASSARGYNSPLHF
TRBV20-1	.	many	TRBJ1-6	TGCAGTGCTCGGGACGAAGTTGGGTATTCACCCCTCCACTTT	CSARDEVGYSPLHF
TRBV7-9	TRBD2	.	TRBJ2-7	TGTGCCAGCAGCTTAGCGTCCGGGACTAGCTTCAATGAGCAGTACTTC	CASSLASGTSFNEQYF
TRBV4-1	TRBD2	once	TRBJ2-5	TGCGCCAGCAGCCCAGAACGACTAGCGGGGCAAGAGACCCAGTACTTC	CASSPERLAGQETQYF
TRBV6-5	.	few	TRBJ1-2	TGTGCCAGCAGTTACTCGACCGGGGGCTATGGCTACACCTTC	CASSYSTGGYGYTF
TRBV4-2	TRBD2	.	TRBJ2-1	TGTGCCAGCAGCCATGGTAGCGGGGGGCCTGGATACAATGAGCAGTTCTTC	CASSHGSGGPGYNEQFF
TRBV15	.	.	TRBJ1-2	TGTGCCACCAGCAGAGCTGGGGTCTCCCGGGGCGGCTACACCTTC	CATSRAGVSRGGYTF
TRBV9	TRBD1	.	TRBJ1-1	TGTGCCAGCAGCGTCGGAGGGACAGGGGCTGGGGAAGCTTTCTTT	CASSVGGTGAGEAFF
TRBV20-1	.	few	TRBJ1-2	TGCAGTGCTTCGACTGATAACTATGGCTACACCTTC	CSASTDNYGYTF
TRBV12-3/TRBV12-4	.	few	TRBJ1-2	TGTGCCAGCAGTTTGGGGGGGGGCGTTAGCTATGGCTACACCTTC	CASSLGGGVSYGYTF
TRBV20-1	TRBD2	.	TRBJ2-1	TGCAGTGCTAGCTTTCGCGGGAGGAACAATGAGCAGTTCTTC	CSASFRGRNNEQFF
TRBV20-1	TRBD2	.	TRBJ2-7	TGCAGTGCCCTCACCGGCGGGGGAACCTACGAGCAGTACTTC	CSALTGGGTYEQYF
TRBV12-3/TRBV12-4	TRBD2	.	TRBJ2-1	TGTGCCAGCAGTTCTAGCGGGAGGTATAGCTCCTACAATGAGCAGTTCTTC	CASSSSGRYSSYNEQFF
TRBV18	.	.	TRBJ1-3	TGTGCCAGCTCACCACCATACAGGGGAAACACCATATATTTT	CASSPPYRGNTIYF
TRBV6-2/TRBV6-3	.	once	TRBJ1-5	TGTGCCAGCAGTTACCCAGGCGGCAGGGGTAGCAATCAGCCCCAGCATTTT	CASSYPGGRGSNQPQHF
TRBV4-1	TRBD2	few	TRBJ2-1	TGCGCCAGCAGCCAAGAGCAACTAGCGGGAGGTCTGGGGAATGAGCAGTTCTTC	CASSQEQLAGGLGNEQFF
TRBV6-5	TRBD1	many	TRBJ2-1	TGTGCCAGCAGTTACAAGACAGGGGGCGATGGTCTGTTCTTC	CASSYKTGGDGLFF
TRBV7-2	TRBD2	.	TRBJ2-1	TGTGCCAGCAGCTTTTTGGGACTAGCGGGTTACAATGAGCAGTTCTTC	CASSFLGLAGYNEQFF
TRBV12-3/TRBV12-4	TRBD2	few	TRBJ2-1	TGTGCCAGCAGTCTACTAGCGGATCACAATGAGCAGTTCTTC	CASSLLADHNEQFF
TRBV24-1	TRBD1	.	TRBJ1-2	TGTGCCACCAGTGATCTCCGACAGGGGTATGGCTACACCTTC	CATSDLRQGYGYTF
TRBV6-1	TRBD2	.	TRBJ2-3	TGTGCCAGCAGCCAGTACCGCGGACTAGCGGGAGCTAGCACAGATACGCAGTATTTT	CASSQYRGLAGASTDTQYF
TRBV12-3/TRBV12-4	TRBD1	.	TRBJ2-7	TGTGCCAGCAGCATAGACAGGGCCCCCTACGAGCAGTACTTC	CASSIDRAPYEQYF
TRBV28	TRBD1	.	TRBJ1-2	TGTGCCAGCAGAGCACCATCCGGGACAGATGTCTATGGCTACACCTTC	CASRAPSGTDVYGYTF
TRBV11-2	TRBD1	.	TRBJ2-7	TGTGCCAGCAGCAGTCCGGGACAGGGGGCTTTTCAGTACTTC	CASSSPGQGAFQYF
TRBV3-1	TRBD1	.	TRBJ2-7	TGTGCCAGCAGCCCGTCAGGGGGAGCCGCAAGCTCCTACGAGCAGTACTTC	CASSPSGGAASSYEQYF
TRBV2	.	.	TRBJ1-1	TGTGCCAGCACCCTGGGGGGGACAACTTCCTTCACTGAAGCTTTCTTT	CASTLGGTTSFTEAFF
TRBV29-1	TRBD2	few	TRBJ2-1	TGCAGCGTTCACCGACTAGCGGACTACAATGAGCAGTTCTTC	CSVHRLADYNEQFF
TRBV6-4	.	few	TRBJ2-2	TGTGCCAGCCGGACTAAGACGAACACCGGGGAGCTGTTTTTT	CASRTKTNTGELFF
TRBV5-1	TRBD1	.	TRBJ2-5	TGCGCCAGCAGCTTAGGGACAGGCGGGGAATTCACCCAGTACTTC	CASSLGTGGEFTQYF